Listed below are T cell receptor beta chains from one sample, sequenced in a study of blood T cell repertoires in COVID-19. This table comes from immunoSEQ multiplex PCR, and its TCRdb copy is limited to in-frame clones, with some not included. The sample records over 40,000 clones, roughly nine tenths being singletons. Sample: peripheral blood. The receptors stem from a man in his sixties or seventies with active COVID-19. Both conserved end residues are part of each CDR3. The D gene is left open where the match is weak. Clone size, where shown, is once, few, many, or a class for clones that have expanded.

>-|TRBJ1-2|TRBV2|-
TGTGCCAGCAGTACCGAGACAGGACATTATGGCTACACCTTC
CASSTETGHYGYTF
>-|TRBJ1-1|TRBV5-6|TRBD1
TGTGCCAGCAGCGACCGCGGGACAGTAAACACTGAAGCTTTCTTT
CASSDRGTVNTEAFF
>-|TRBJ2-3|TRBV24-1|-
TGTGCCACCAGTGATGGTGGGGCCAGCACAGATACGCAGTATTTT
CATSDGGASTDTQYF
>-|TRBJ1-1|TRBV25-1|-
TGTGCCAGCAGTGAATATGAGGTTACCGGGAAAGCTTTCTTT
CASSEYEVTGKAFF
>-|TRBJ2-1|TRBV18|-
TGTGCCAGCTCACCAGGCAGTGAGACGGGCCGGGGGCAGTTCTTC
CASSPGSETGRGQFF
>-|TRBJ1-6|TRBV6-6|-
TGTGCCAGCAGTTACTCGGGGGCACAGTTCCAATTT
CASSYSGAQFQF
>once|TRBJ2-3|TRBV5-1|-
TGCGCCAGCAGTCCGACAGTTCCTACGCCAGATACGCAGTATTTT
CASSPTVPTPDTQYF
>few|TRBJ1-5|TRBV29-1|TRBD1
TGCAGCGTGGCCGTACAGGGGACCCAGCCCCAGCATTTT
CSVAVQGTQPQHF
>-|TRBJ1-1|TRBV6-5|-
TGTGCCAGCAGTTTGGGAGGCGGCACTGAAGCTTTCTTT
CASSLGGGTEAFF
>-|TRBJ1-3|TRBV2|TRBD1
TGTGCCAGCGTCGGGACAGCCGACTCTGGAAACACCATATATTTT
CASVGTADSGNTIYF
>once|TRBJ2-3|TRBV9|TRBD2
TGTGCCAGCAACCGCCGGGGGGGTACCAGCACAGATACGCAGTATTTT
CASNRRGGTSTDTQYF
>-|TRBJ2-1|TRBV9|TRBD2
TGTGCCAGCAGCGTGGCCATAGCGGGGAACAACTCCTACAATGAGCAGTTCTTC
CASSVAIAGNNSYNEQFF
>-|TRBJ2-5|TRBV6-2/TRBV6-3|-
TGTGCCAGCAGTTACTCCGCGGAGGGGCCCATGAGAGAGACCCAGTACTTC
CASSYSAEGPMRETQYF
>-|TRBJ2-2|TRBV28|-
TGTGCCAGCAGTGGGACACCTAGTTCTACCGGGGAGCTGTTTTTT
CASSGTPSSTGELFF
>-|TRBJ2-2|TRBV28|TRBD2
TGTGCCAGCAGGGGGACCGGCGGGGGGCCCGGGGAGCTGTTTTTT
CASRGTGGGPGELFF
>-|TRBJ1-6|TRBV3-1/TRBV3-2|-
TGTGCCAGCAGCCAAGCGCAGGCGAATTCACCCCTCCACTTT
CASSQAQANSPLHF
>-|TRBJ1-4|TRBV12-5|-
TGTGCTAGTGCCCGCTCAGGGGTAACTAATGAAAAACTGTTTTTT
CASARSGVTNEKLFF
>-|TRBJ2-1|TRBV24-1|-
TGTGCCACCAGTGGTTCCGCAGGGCTCAATGAGCAGTTCTTC
CATSGSAGLNEQFF
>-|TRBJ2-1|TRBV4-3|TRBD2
TGCGCCAGCAGCCAGGAACCGCCGTTCAGGACTAGCGGGTACAATGAGCAGTTCTTC
CASSQEPPFRTSGYNEQFF
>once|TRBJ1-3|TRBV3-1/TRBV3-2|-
TGTGCCAGCAGCCAATCGGGGGGCAGCTCTGGAAACACCATATATTTT
CASSQSGGSSGNTIYF
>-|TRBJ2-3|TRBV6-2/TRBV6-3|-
TGTGCCAGCAGTCATACAGATACGCAGTATTTT
CASSHTDTQYF
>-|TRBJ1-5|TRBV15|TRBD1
TGTGCCACCAGCAGACCGGGACAGGGCAATCAGCCCCAGCATTTT
CATSRPGQGNQPQHF
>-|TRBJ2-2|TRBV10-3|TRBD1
TGTGCCATCAGTGGAGGAACCACCAGGGGGCGATTCCCCACCGGGGAGCTGTTTTTT
CAISGGTTRGRFPTGELFF
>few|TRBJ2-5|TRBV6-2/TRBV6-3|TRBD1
TGTGCCAGCAGTTACCGGCAGGGGGCGGCCTATGAAGAGACCCAGTACTTC
CASSYRQGAAYEETQYF
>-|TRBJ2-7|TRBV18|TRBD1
TGTGCCAGCTCACCTAGACAGGGAACCTACGAGCAGTACTTC
CASSPRQGTYEQYF
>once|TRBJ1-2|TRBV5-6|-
TGTGCCAGCAGCTCCCGGACAGTCCCCACGGTTGGCTACACCTTC
CASSSRTVPTVGYTF
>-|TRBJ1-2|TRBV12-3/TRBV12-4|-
TGTGCCAGCAGTTTACAGGGTAACTATGGCTACACCTTC
CASSLQGNYGYTF
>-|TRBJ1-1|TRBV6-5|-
TGTGCCAGCATAATTCCGGGGATGAACACTGAAGCTTTCTTT
CASIIPGMNTEAFF
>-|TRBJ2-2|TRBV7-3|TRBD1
TGTGCCAGCAGCTTAGGGACAGTTCCTGGGGAGCTGTTTTTT
CASSLGTVPGELFF
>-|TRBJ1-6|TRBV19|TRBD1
TGTGCCAGTAGTGTCCGACAGGGGGCATTTAATTCACCCCTCCACTTT
CASSVRQGAFNSPLHF
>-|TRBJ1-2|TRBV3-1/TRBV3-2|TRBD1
TGTGCCAGCAGCCAAGGGACAGGGCGGAGAGGCTACACCTTC
CASSQGTGRRGYTF
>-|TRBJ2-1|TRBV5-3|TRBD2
TGTGCCAGAGCGTCCGAGCGGGGGTATGACAATGAGCAGTTCTTC
CARASERGYDNEQFF
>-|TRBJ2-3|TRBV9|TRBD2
TGTGCCAGCAGCGTAGGGCAACTAGCGGGGGGCACAGATACGCAGTATTTT
CASSVGQLAGGTDTQYF
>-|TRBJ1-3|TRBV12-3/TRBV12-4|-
TGTGCCAGCAGTTTACCCCCCCAAAACACCATATATTTT
CASSLPPQNTIYF
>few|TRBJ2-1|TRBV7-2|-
TGTGCCAGCAAGGGGGGGGGCTCCTACAATGAGCAGTTCTTC
CASKGGGSYNEQFF
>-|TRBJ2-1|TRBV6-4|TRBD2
TGTGCCAGCAGTGACACGGGGACTAGCGGGGATCACAATGAGCAGTTCTTC
CASSDTGTSGDHNEQFF
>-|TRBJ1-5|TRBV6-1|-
TGTGCCAGCAGTGAAGCGGCATTCAGCAATCAGCCCCAGCATTTT
CASSEAAFSNQPQHF
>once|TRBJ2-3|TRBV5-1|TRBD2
TGCGCCAGCAGCCCTACTAGCGGGGGGCCAGATACGCAGTATTTT
CASSPTSGGPDTQYF
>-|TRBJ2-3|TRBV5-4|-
TGTGCCAGCAGCCCGCCGGGACAAGGCACAGATACGCAGTATTTT
CASSPPGQGTDTQYF
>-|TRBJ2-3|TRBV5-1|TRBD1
TGCGCCAGCAGCTCCGGAGGACAGGGGTTAACAGATACGCAGTATTTT
CASSSGGQGLTDTQYF
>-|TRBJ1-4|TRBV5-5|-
TGTGCCAGCAGCTTGGCAATTCAGGGGACTAATGAAAAACTGTTTTTT
CASSLAIQGTNEKLFF
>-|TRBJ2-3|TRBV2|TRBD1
TGTGCCAGCAGCCGGGACAGGGGGCGCTTAGATACGCAGTATTTT
CASSRDRGRLDTQYF
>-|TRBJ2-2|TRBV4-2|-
TGTGCCAGCAGCCAAGCCGACACCGGGGAGCTGTTTTTT
CASSQADTGELFF
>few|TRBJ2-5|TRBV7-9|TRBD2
TGTGCCAGCAGCTTAACGGGACTAGCCAGGGAGACCCAGTACTTC
CASSLTGLARETQYF
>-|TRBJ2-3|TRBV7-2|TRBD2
TGTGCCAGCAGCCTTGGGACTAGCGGGGCCCGCACAGATACGCAGTATTTT
CASSLGTSGARTDTQYF
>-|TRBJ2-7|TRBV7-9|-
TGTGCCAGCAGCGCGACGCAGGGCTTAGGGGTCACGCGCTACGAGCAGTACTTC
CASSATQGLGVTRYEQYF
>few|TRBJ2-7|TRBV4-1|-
TGCGCCAGCAGCCCCCAGGGCTACGAGCAGTACTTC
CASSPQGYEQYF
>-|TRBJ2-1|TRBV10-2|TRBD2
TGCGCCAGCAACCCTAGCGGGGGGGCCTTGGAGCAGTTCTTC
CASNPSGGALEQFF